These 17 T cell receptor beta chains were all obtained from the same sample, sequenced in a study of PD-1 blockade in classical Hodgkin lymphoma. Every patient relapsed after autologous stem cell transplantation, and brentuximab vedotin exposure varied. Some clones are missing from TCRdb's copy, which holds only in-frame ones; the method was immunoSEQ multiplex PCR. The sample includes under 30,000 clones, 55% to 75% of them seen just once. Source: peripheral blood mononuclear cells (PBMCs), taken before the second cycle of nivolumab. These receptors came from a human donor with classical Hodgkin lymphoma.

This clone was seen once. The CDR3 DNA sequence: TGTGCCAGTAGTATAGAAGCCAGTCGGAGACCCCTCCACTTT. It codes for CASSIEASRRPLHF. The chain has TRBV19 and TRBJ1-6; no firm D call. The germline V and J ends were trimmed by 0 bases and 12 bases, with 12 bases remaining between them. Germline-derived CDR1 and CDR2 are LNHDA and SQIVND (reference sequence). The CDR3 totals 14 residues.

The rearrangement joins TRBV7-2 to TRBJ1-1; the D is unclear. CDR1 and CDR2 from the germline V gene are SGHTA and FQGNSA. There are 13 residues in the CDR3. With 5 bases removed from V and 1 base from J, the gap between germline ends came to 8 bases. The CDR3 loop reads CASSPRQNTEAFF. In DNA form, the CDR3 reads TGTGCCAGCAGCCCCCGACAGAACACTGAAGCTTTCTTT.

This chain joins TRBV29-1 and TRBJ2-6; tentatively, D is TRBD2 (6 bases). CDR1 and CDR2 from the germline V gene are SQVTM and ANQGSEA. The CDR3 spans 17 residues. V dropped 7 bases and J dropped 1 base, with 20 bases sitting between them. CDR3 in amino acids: CSAGRGSLESGANVLTF. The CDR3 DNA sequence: TGCAGCGCCGGGAGAGGGAGCCTAGAGTCTGGGGCCAACGTCCTGACTTTC.

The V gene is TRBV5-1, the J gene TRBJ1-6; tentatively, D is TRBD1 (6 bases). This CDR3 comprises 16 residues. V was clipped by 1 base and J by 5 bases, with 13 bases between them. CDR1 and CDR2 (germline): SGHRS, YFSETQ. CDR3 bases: TGCGCCAGCAGCTTGCGGACAGCCACACATAATTCACCCCTCCACTTT. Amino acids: CASSLRTATHNSPLHF.

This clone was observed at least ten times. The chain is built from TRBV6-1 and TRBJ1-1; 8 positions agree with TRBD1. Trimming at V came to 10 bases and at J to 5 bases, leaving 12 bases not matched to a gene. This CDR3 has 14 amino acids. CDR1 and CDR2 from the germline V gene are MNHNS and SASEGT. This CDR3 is CATSPVQGVTEAFF. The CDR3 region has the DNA TGTGCCACCTCGCCCGTACAGGGGGTTACTGAAGCTTTCTTT.

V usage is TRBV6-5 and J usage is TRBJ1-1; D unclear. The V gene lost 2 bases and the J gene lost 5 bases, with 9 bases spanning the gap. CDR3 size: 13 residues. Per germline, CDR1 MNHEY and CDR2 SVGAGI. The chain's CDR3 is CASSYSFGTEAFF. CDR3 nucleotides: TGTGCCAGCAGTTACAGTTTTGGGACTGAAGCTTTCTTT.

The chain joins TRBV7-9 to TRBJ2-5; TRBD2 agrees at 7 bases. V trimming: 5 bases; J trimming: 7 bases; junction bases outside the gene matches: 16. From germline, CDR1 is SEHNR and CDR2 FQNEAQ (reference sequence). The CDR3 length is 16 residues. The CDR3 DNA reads TGTGCCAGCAGCCCCGTTTTTAGCGGGCCGATTGGGACCCAGTACTTC. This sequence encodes CASSPVFSGPIGTQYF.

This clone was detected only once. The CDR3 here is CASSSQGGGVDQPQHF. The CDR3 bases are TGTGCCAGCAGCTCGCAGGGTGGAGGGGTGGATCAGCCCCAGCATTTT. V and J are TRBV7-2 and TRBJ1-5; maybe TRBD1 (5 bases). The V and J ends lost 4 bases and 5 bases respectively, with 18 bases between them. This CDR3 comprises 16 residues. Per the germline V gene, CDR1 is SGHTA and CDR2 is FQGNSA.

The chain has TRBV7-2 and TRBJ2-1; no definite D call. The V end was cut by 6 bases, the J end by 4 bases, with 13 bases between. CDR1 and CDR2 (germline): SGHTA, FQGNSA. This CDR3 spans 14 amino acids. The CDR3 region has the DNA TGTGCCAGCAGTCCCCCGCCGCAGTACAATGAGCAGTTCTTC. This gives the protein CASSPPPQYNEQFF.

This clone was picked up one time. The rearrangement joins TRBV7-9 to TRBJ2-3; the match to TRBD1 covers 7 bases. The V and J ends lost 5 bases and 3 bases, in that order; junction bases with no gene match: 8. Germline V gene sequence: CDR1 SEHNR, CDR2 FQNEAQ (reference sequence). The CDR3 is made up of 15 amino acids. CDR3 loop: CASSPSRQGTDTQYF. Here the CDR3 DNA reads TGTGCCAGCAGCCCATCGAGACAGGGAACAGATACGCAGTATTTT.

CDR3 region: CASSLLQTPLHF. The CDR3 DNA reads as TGTGCCAGCAGTTTGTTACAGACACCCCTCCACTTT. The chain couples TRBV28 to TRBJ1-6; unclear D gene. Between the trimmed V and J ends, which lost 3 bases and 11 bases, there was a span of 8 bases. The CDR3 runs to 12 residues. Germline V gene sequence: CDR1 MDHEN, CDR2 SYDVKM.

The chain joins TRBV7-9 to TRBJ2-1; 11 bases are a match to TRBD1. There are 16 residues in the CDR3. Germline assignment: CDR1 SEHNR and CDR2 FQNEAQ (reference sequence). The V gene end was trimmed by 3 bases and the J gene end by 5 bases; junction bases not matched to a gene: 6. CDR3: CASSLLGQGGHNEQFF. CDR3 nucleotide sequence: TGTGCCAGCAGCTTGCTGGGACAGGGGGGCCACAATGAGCAGTTCTTC.

The CDR3 reads CASSVGPFSGNTIYF. CDR3 DNA sequence: TGTGCCAGCAGCGTAGGGCCGTTCTCTGGAAACACCATATATTTT. The chain recombines TRBV9 with TRBJ1-3; D gene ambiguous. The CDR3 has 15 amino acids. The ends were cut back, 0 bases at V and 0 bases at J, with 7 bases in the middle. Germline CDR1 reads SGDLS; CDR2 reads YYNGEE.

CDR3 nucleotides: TGTGCCAGCAGCCAGGGACAGCAAATATTAAACACAGATACGCAGTATTTT. Amino acids: CASSQGQQILNTDTQYF. This chain joins TRBV11-2 and TRBJ2-3; 7 nucleotides line up with TRBD1. The CDR3 sequence is 17 residues long. The ends lost 5 bases at V and 2 bases at J; junction bases unmatched: 13. CDR1 and CDR2 (germline): SGHAT, FQNNGV.

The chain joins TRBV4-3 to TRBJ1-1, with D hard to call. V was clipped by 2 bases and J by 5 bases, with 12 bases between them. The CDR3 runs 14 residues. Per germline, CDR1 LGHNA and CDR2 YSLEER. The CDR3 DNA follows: TGCGCCAGCAGCCAATACACGCCGGGGACTGAAGCTTTCTTT. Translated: CASSQYTPGTEAFF.

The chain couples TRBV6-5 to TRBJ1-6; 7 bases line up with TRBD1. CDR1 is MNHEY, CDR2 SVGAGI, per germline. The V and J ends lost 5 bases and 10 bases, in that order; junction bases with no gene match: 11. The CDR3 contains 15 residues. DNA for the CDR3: TGTGCCAGCAGTCTGGGGGACTCCAGGGGGTCACCCCTCCACTTT. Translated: CASSLGDSRGSPLHF.

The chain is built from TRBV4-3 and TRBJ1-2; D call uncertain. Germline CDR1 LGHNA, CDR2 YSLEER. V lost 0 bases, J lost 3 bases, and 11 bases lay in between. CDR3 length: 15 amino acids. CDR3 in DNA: TGCGCCAGCAGCCAAGAAGAATTGGGTGACTATGGCTACACCTTC. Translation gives CASSQEELGDYGYTF.